A selection of T cell receptor beta chains follows, all from one sample in a study of blood T cell repertoires in COVID-19. Data came from immunoSEQ multiplex PCR; TCRdb stores just in-frame clones and leaves some out. The sample lists some 150,000 clones, roughly 87% occurring once. Source material: PBMCs or T cells enriched from blood (not recorded which). The receptors derive from a human donor with acute COVID-19. The donor label of this sample is uncertain. CDR3s include the opening cysteine and the closing phenylalanine or tryptophan. D genes are given only for firm matches. Expanded clones are given a class, and other clones once, few, many or no size at all.

>TRBJ2-3|TRBV29-1|-|TRBD2
CSGTGLGGTDTQYF
TGCAGCGGGACGGGACTAGGAGGCACAGATACGCAGTATTTT
>TRBJ2-3|TRBV4-3|-|TRBD2
CASSQDSGGLADTQYF
TGCGCCAGCAGCCAAGATTCGGGGGGGCTCGCAGATACGCAGTATTTT
>TRBJ2-1|TRBV6-1|-|-
CASSEVRGGSGNEQFF
TGTGCCAGCAGTGAAGTGAGAGGCGGGTCCGGAAATGAGCAGTTCTTC
>TRBJ2-7|TRBV9|-|-
CASSVEPGSYEQYF
TGTGCCAGCAGCGTAGAGCCAGGCTCCTACGAGCAGTACTTC
>TRBJ2-1|TRBV27|-|TRBD1
CASSAWDSVEGEQFF
TGTGCCAGCAGTGCATGGGACAGTGTTGAAGGGGAGCAGTTCTTC
>TRBJ2-3|TRBV27|-|TRBD2
CASSYGYGGTDTQYF
TGTGCCAGCAGTTATGGTTACGGGGGGACAGATACGCAGTATTTT
>TRBJ2-7|TRBV7-9|-|-
CASSQGGGEQYF
TGTGCCAGCAGCCAGGGGGGCGGCGAGCAGTACTTC
>TRBJ1-2|TRBV6-5|once|TRBD1
CASSPPAQGAGYTF
TGTGCCAGCAGTCCCCCGGCGCAGGGGGCTGGCTACACCTTC
>TRBJ1-2|TRBV29-1|-|TRBD1
CSVGGTGGLVGYTF
TGCAGCGTGGGCGGGACAGGGGGACTGGTAGGCTACACCTTC
>TRBJ2-3|TRBV30|-|-
CAWTPGGDREQYF
TGTGCCTGGACTCCGGGAGGGGACAGGGAGCAGTATTTT
>TRBJ1-4|TRBV19|-|-
CASSQGEHEKLFF
TGTGCCAGTAGTCAGGGTGAGCATGAAAAACTGTTTTTT
>TRBJ2-1|TRBV7-2|-|TRBD2
CASSSGLAVYNEQFF
TGTGCCAGCAGCTCCGGACTAGCGGTCTACAATGAGCAGTTCTTC
>TRBJ2-1|TRBV4-3|-|-
CASSQGGGLDEQFF
TGCGCCAGCAGCCAAGGAGGGGGTTTGGATGAGCAGTTCTTC
>TRBJ1-2|TRBV11-2|-|-
CASSLMGLGYTF
TGTGCCAGCAGCTTGATGGGGCTAGGCTACACCTTC
>TRBJ2-1|TRBV2|-|-
CASSERGPSYNEQFF
TGTGCCAGCAGTGAGCGGGGGCCCTCCTACAATGAGCAGTTCTTC
>TRBJ1-6|TRBV10-3|once|TRBD1
CAISSDRGFNSPLHF
TGTGCCATCAGTAGCGACAGGGGCTTCAATTCACCCCTCCACTTT
>TRBJ1-3|TRBV10-3|-|-
CAISLTTSGNTIYF
TGTGCCATCAGTCTTACAACCTCTGGAAACACCATATATTTT
>TRBJ1-2|TRBV4-3|-|TRBD1
CASSQGQGGGYTF
TGCGCCAGCAGCCAGGGACAGGGAGGTGGCTACACCTTC
>TRBJ2-5|TRBV19|-|TRBD1
CASSLLPGTAPQETQYF
TGTGCCAGTAGTCTCCTCCCCGGGACAGCACCCCAAGAGACCCAGTACTTC
>TRBJ2-2|TRBV24-1|few|TRBD2
CATSGLAYGELFF
TGTGCCACCAGTGGACTAGCCTACGGGGAGCTGTTTTTT
>TRBJ2-4|TRBV28|-|-
CASSPAGLSGNIQYF
TGTGCCAGCAGTCCGGCGGGGTTGTCAGGAAACATTCAGTACTTC
>TRBJ2-5|TRBV2|-|-
CASLGSGTQYF
TGTGCCAGCCTTGGATCGGGGACCCAGTACTTC
>TRBJ1-1|TRBV6-6|-|TRBD1
CASSLGQGGTEAFF
TGTGCCAGCAGTTTGGGACAGGGGGGCACTGAAGCTTTCTTT
>TRBJ1-2|TRBV18|-|-
CASSPPSTGNPGYTF
TGTGCCAGCTCACCACCCTCCACGGGTAATCCGGGCTACACCTTC
>TRBJ2-1|TRBV4-1|-|-
CASSRADHSYNEQFF
TGCGCCAGCAGCCGAGCGGACCACTCCTACAATGAGCAGTTCTTC
>TRBJ1-1|TRBV6-5|-|-
CASSEGENTEAFF
TGTGCCAGCAGCGAGGGTGAGAACACTGAAGCTTTCTTT
>TRBJ2-6|TRBV7-8|-|TRBD2
CASSLERERGGDSGANVLTF
TGTGCCAGCAGCTTAGAGCGAGAGCGGGGAGGCGACTCTGGGGCCAACGTCCTGACTTTC
>TRBJ1-6|TRBV7-2|-|TRBD1
CASTLRGGLGSPLHF
TGTGCCAGCACCCTAAGAGGGGGCCTGGGGTCACCCCTCCACTTT
>TRBJ1-2|TRBV20-1|once|-
CSASYNYGYTF
TGCAGTGCGAGTTATAACTATGGCTACACCTTC
>TRBJ2-7|TRBV3-1/TRBV3-2|-|TRBD1
CASSPRGQGLYEQYF
TGTGCCAGCAGCCCCCGGGGACAGGGGTTGTACGAGCAGTACTTC
>TRBJ1-1|TRBV27|-|TRBD1
CASSPTGGGTEAFF
TGTGCCAGCAGCCCGACAGGGGGGGGCACTGAAGCTTTCTTT
>TRBJ2-2|TRBV27|-|-
CASSLFASVNTGELFF
TGTGCCAGCAGTTTATTTGCTAGCGTGAACACCGGGGAGCTGTTTTTT
>TRBJ1-5|TRBV9|few|-
CASSADGQSNQPQHF
TGTGCCAGCAGCGCCGACGGACAGAGCAATCAGCCCCAGCATTTT
>TRBJ1-6|TRBV7-8|once|-
CASSLDRAPLHF
TGTGCCAGCAGCTTAGACAGGGCACCCCTCCACTTT
>TRBJ2-2|TRBV13|-|-
CASSLGGTGELFF
TGTGCCAGCAGCTTAGGCGGGACCGGGGAGCTGTTTTTT
>TRBJ1-4|TRBV2|-|-
CASSRAGNEKLFF
TGTGCCAGCAGTCGGGCAGGGAATGAAAAACTGTTTTTT
>TRBJ1-1|TRBV7-8|-|-
CASSPNRVGAFF
TGTGCCAGCAGCCCGAACAGGGTTGGAGCTTTCTTT
>TRBJ2-3|TRBV9|-|-
CASSVTGEVDTQYF
TGTGCCAGCAGCGTCACGGGGGAGGTAGATACGCAGTATTTT
>TRBJ1-4|TRBV6-1|-|TRBD1
CASSGRDRKKATNEKLFF
TGTGCCAGCAGTGGACGGGACAGGAAGAAGGCAACTAATGAAAAACTGTTTTTT
>TRBJ1-3|TRBV10-3|once|TRBD1
CAISDTGVAGNTIYF
TGTGCCATCAGTGATACAGGGGTCGCCGGAAACACCATATATTTT
>TRBJ2-6|TRBV23-1|-|-
CAKPGGNMGSSGANVLTF
TGCGCCAAACCAGGCGGGAACATGGGTAGCTCTGGGGCCAACGTCCTGACTTTC
>TRBJ1-4|TRBV29-1|-|-
CSARQAVGEKLFF
TGCAGCGCCCGACAGGCGGTGGGGGAAAAACTGTTTTTT
>TRBJ2-5|TRBV15|-|-
CATSRDLSGQETQYF
TGTGCCACCAGCAGAGATTTAAGCGGACAAGAGACCCAGTACTTC
>TRBJ1-5|TRBV19|-|-
CASVQGFGVQPQHF
TGTGCCAGCGTACAGGGATTTGGGGTTCAGCCCCAGCATTTT